The 21 T cell receptor beta chains presented below share a single source sample, sequenced in a study of blood T cell repertoires in COVID-19. Clones were read by immunoSEQ multiplex PCR, and TCRdb kept only the in-frame ones, dropping some. Of under 200,000 clones listed, roughly 87% are singletons. The specimen sequenced was peripheral blood. These TCRs come from an older woman who had recovered from COVID-19.

J is TRBJ1-1 and V is TRBV3-1 (or the pseudogene TRBV3-2); 8 bases map to TRBD1. The CDR3 is 16 residues long. The germline gives CDR1 LGHDT, CDR2 YNNKEL (reference sequence). V shed 4 bases and J 0 bases; nucleotides not matched to a gene: 7. The CDR3 reads CASSRRQGLVNTEAFF. DNA for the CDR3: TGTGCCAGCAGCCGGAGACAGGGGTTGGTGAACACTGAAGCTTTCTTT.

In this sample, this clone turned up once. This sequence joins TRBV28 and TRBJ1-5, with 7 bases that match TRBD1. Germline values: CDR1 MDHEN, CDR2 SYDVKM. V lost 6 bases and J lost 7; bases outside the gene matches: 6. The CDR3 is made up of 13 amino acids. CDR3 in amino acids: CASREGGEQPQHF. The CDR3 bases are TGTGCCAGCAGGGAAGGGGGCGAACAGCCCCAGCATTTT.

The chain links TRBV28 to TRBJ1-5; 9 nucleotides align to TRBD1. In germline, CDR1 is MDHEN, CDR2 SYDVKM. The V gene end was trimmed by 8 bases and the J gene end by 6 bases; junction bases not matched to a gene: 8. This CDR3 has 14 amino acids. The CDR3 spells CASSTGQGSQPQHF. CDR3 nucleotide sequence: TGTGCCAGCTCGACGGGACAGGGAAGTCAGCCCCAGCATTTT.

V usage is TRBV11-2 and J usage is TRBJ2-6; TRBD1 matches at 10 bases. This CDR3 comprises 16 residues. The V segment lost 5 bases and the J segment 9 bases; nucleotides outside the gene matches: 10. The V gene's germline CDR1 is SGHAT and CDR2 FQNNGV. In nucleotides, the CDR3 is TGTGCCAGCAGCAATACTCCGGGACAGGGGCTCAACGTCCTGACTTTC. It specifies CASSNTPGQGLNVLTF.

The chain recombines TRBV6-1 with TRBJ1-4; a possible D gene is TRBD1 (6 bases). V was cut by 3 bases and J by 0 bases, with 11 bases left in between. CDR1 and CDR2 from the germline V gene are MNHNS and SASEGT. The CDR3 is made up of 16 amino acids. Here the CDR3 reads CASSDSGGSTNEKLFF. In DNA, the CDR3 is TGTGCCAGCAGTGATTCGGGGGGCTCAACTAATGAAAAACTGTTTTTT.

The rearrangement uses TRBV11-1 and TRBJ2-1; 7 bases are a match to TRBD1. The germline CDR1 and CDR2 sequences are SGHAT and FQDESV (reference sequence). Trimming removed 0 bases from V and 8 bases from J; junction bases left unmatched: 7. CDR3 length: 15 residues. CDR3 in amino acids: CASSLAETGLHEQFF. Here the CDR3 DNA reads TGTGCCAGCAGCTTAGCGGAGACAGGGTTACATGAGCAGTTCTTC.

The chain joins TRBV12-3 or TRBV12-4 to TRBJ2-3, with D perhaps matching TRBD2 (6 bases). The V gene lost 2 bases and the J gene lost 6 bases, with 6 bases spanning the gap. The CDR3 spans 12 residues. CDR3 residues: CASSLSGDTQYF. The CDR3 DNA is TGTGCCAGCAGTTTAAGCGGGGATACGCAGTATTTT.

This chain uses TRBV4-2 with TRBJ1-1; 7 bases agree with TRBD1. The CDR3 sequence is 16 residues long. Germline CDR1 and CDR2: LGHNA and YNFKEQ. With 0 bases clipped from V and 1 base from J, the junction kept 5 bases outside the gene matches. The CDR3 loop is CASSQDRDRKNTEAFF. The CDR3 bases are TGTGCCAGCAGCCAAGATAGGGACAGAAAGAACACTGAAGCTTTCTTT.

This clone appeared a few times. The chain is built from TRBV19 and TRBJ2-3; 8 nucleotides align to TRBD1. V trimming: 1 base; J trimming: 6 bases; junction bases outside the gene matches: 3. Per germline, CDR1 LNHDA and CDR2 SQIVND (reference sequence). The CDR3 consists of 14 residues. CDR3 in amino acids: CASSIGQGADTQYF. The CDR3 DNA reads as TGTGCCAGTAGTATAGGGCAGGGGGCCGATACGCAGTATTTT.

The chain has TRBV11-2 and TRBJ1-2; 8 bases line up with TRBD1. The CDR3 totals 15 residues. Germline CDR1 is SGHAT and CDR2 is FQNNGV. Trimming cost V 5 bases and J 6 bases; bases outside gene matches: 11. The CDR3 coding sequence is TGTGCCAGCAGCCCCGGCCGACAGGGGCTGAATGGCTACACCTTC. Its translation is CASSPGRQGLNGYTF. The variable domain in full, completed from reference TRBV11-2 and TRBJ1-2, reads EAGVAQSPRYKIIEKRQSVAFWCNPISGHATLYWYQQILGQGPKLLIQFQNNGVVDDSQLPKDRFSAERLKGVDSTLKIQPAKLEDSAVYLCASSPGRQGLNGYTFGSGTRLTVV.

The chain links TRBV19 to TRBJ2-7; 11 positions agree with TRBD1. V shed 4 bases, J shed 6 bases, and the junction held 11 bases outside the gene matches. The CDR3 consists of 16 residues. CDR1 is LNHDA, CDR2 SQIVND, per germline (reference sequence). CDR3 amino acids: CASSSIGTGGLGEQYF. The CDR3 region has the DNA TGTGCCAGTAGTAGCATCGGGACAGGGGGTCTCGGCGAGCAGTACTTC.

J is TRBJ2-2 and V is TRBV19, with TRBD1 matching 7 bases. J lost 6 bases, V lost 6 bases, and 7 bases had no gene match. The CDR3 runs to 14 residues. Germline V gene lookup returns CDR1 LNHDA and CDR2 SQIVND (reference sequence). The CDR3 DNA reads as TGTGCCAGTAGCGCCCGACAGGGCTCCGGGGAGCTGTTTTTT. Translation: CASSARQGSGELFF.

In regard to this clone: Other DNA sequences within the sample encode an identical CDR3. The chain is built from TRBV28 and TRBJ2-7; D gene ambiguous. From germline, CDR1 is MDHEN and CDR2 SYDVKM. V was cut by 2 bases and J by 3 bases, with 5 bases left in between. The length of the CDR3 is 12 residues. CDR3 coding DNA: TGTGCCAGCAGTTTAACTCTCTACGAGCAGTACTTC. Its translation is CASSLTLYEQYF.

This chain connects TRBV6-5 to TRBJ2-2; 8 bases align to TRBD2. Losses at the gene ends were 6 bases for V and 4 bases for J; bases not matched to a gene: 4. The CDR3 loop spans 14 amino acids. Germline loops: CDR1 MNHEY, CDR2 SVGAGI. CDR3 sequence: CASRRGATTGELFF. CDR3 DNA sequence: TGTGCCAGCAGGCGGGGGGCGACCACCGGGGAGCTGTTTTTT.

This rearrangement joins TRBV7-2 to TRBJ1-3; D not resolved. V was clipped by 5 bases and J by 0 bases, with 11 bases between them. Germline V gene sequence: CDR1 SGHTA, CDR2 FQGNSA. CDR3 length equals 15 residues. The CDR3 loop reads CASSPLYSSGNTIYF. In DNA form, the CDR3 reads TGTGCCAGCAGCCCCCTTTATAGCTCTGGAAACACCATATATTTT.

This clone was seen more than once but under ten times. This chain uses TRBV4-1 with TRBJ2-3, with D possibly TRBD2 on 5 matching bases. Germline V gene data show CDR1 as MGHRA and CDR2 as YSYEKL. V shed 4 bases and J shed 2 bases, with 16 bases lying between them. This CDR3 has 16 residues. CDR3: CASSPHRREVTDTQYF. For the CDR3, the DNA is TGCGCCAGCAGCCCCCACCGCCGGGAAGTCACAGATACGCAGTATTTT.

The chain combines TRBV6-5 with TRBJ1-1, with D perhaps TRBD1 (6 bases). Germline CDR1 and CDR2: MNHEY and SVGAGI. The V and J ends lost 8 bases and 1 base respectively, with 8 bases between them. CDR3 length: 12 residues. CDR3 nucleotides: TGTGCCAGCGGACAGCCGAACACTGAAGCTTTCTTT. The encoded protein is CASGQPNTEAFF.

The chain recombines TRBV11-1 with TRBJ1-2, with D tentatively TRBD1 (5 bases). The CDR3 sequence is 13 residues long. The V and J ends lost 5 bases and 4 bases respectively, with 11 bases between them. Germline V lookup: CDR1 SGHAT, CDR2 FQDESV (reference sequence). The CDR3 loop is CASSMGLAYGYTF. CDR3 DNA sequence: TGTGCCAGCAGCATGGGACTGGCCTATGGCTACACCTTC.

The CDR3 DNA follows: TGTGCCAGCAGTTCAATTACCGGACAGGGCTACAATGAGCAGTTCTTC. It codes for CASSSITGQGYNEQFF. The chain is built from TRBV6-5 and TRBJ2-1; 8 positions match TRBD1. The CDR3 spans 16 residues. After removal of 4 bases from V and 3 bases from J, the junction contained 8 bases not matched to a gene. Germline assignment: CDR1 MNHEY and CDR2 SVGAGI.

The chain employs TRBV7-8 and TRBJ1-5, with D uncertain. V was shortened by 3 bases and J by 3 bases, with 12 bases between the two germline ends. The V gene's germline CDR1 is SGHVS and CDR2 FQNEAQ. CDR3 length equals 15 residues. The CDR3 DNA reads as TGTGCCAGCAGCTTGAATTTCGGTAACAATCAGCCCCAGCATTTT. Its protein product is CASSLNFGNNQPQHF. The variable domain in full, completed from reference TRBV7-8 and TRBJ1-5, reads GAGVSQSPRYKVAKRGQDVALRCDPISGHVSLFWYQQALGQGPEFLTYFQNEAQLDKSGLPSDRFFAERPEGSVSTLKIQRTQQEDSAVYLCASSLNFGNNQPQHFGDGTRLSIL.

This clone was recorded only once. The chain carries TRBV4-1 and TRBJ1-6, with 9 bases aligning to TRBD1. Germline CDR1 and CDR2: MGHRA and YSYEKL. The CDR3 is 19 amino acids. After removal of 0 bases from V and 1 base from J, the junction contained 7 bases not matched to a gene. The CDR3 spells CASSQDEGQGRSYNSPLHF. CDR3 DNA sequence: TGCGCCAGCAGCCAAGATGAGGGACAGGGAAGGTCCTATAATTCACCCCTCCACTTT.